This T cell receptor beta chain was observed in a study of T-cell reconstitution after alpha-beta-depleted transplantation in children. As for this clonotype: Its matching antigen is unknown.

The V and J ends lost 5 bases and 2 bases, in that order; junction bases with no gene match: 9. The CDR3 has 17 amino acids. Germline values: CDR1 SGHNT, CDR2 YYREEE (reference sequence). Findings and limits, study-wide: Several hundred rapidly expanded clones from non-depleted graft cells reportedly supplied alpha-beta T cells about two months post-transplant.

The TCRbeta library incorporated unique molecular identifiers. TCRdb passed the PCR reads through MiXCR, listing each CDR3 protein once. The data contain fewer than 500,000 distinct CDR3 sequences, about 40% of them singletons. The chain uses TRBV5-4 and TRBJ2-6, with 8 bases matching TRBD1. Sequencing used PBMCs, obtained before TCRalphabeta/CD19-depleted stem cell transplant. This receptor was taken from a girl aged 2-10 years with aplastic anemia, due to receive a stem cell transplant. CDR3 bases: TGTGCCAGCAGTCCTGGACAGGGAAGGACTGGGGCCAACGTCCTGACTTTC. Translated, it gives CASSPGQGRTGANVLTF. Full variable domain (missing parts from reference TRBV5-4 and TRBJ2-6): ETGVTQSPTHLIKTRGQQVTLRCSSQSGHNTVSWYQQALGQGPQFIFQYYREEENGRGNFPPRFSGLQFPNYSSELNVNALELDDSALYLCASSPGQGRTGANVLTFGAGSRLTVL.